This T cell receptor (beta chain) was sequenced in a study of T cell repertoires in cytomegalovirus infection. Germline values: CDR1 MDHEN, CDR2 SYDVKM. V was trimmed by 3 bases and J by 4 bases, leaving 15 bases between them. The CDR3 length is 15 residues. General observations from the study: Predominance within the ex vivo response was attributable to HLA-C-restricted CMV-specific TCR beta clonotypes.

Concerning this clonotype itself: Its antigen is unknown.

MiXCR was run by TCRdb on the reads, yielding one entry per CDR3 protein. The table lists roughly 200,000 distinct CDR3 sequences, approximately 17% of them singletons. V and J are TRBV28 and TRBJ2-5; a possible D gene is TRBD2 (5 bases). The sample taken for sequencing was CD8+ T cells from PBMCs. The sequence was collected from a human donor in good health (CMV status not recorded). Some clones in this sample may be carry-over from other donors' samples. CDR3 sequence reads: CASSLRREKIETQYF. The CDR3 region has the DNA TGTGCCAGCAGTTTGAGAAGGGAGAAGATAGAGACCCAGTACTTC. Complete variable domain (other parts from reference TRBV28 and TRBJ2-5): DVKVTQSSRYLVKRTGEKVFLECVQDMDHENMFWYRQDPGLGLRLIYFSYDVKMKEKGDIPEGYSVSREKKERFSLILESASTNQTSMYLCASSLRREKIETQYFGPGTRLLVL.